Listed here is a single T cell receptor beta chain. Its antigen is not known. Assay used: immunoSEQ multiplex PCR; TCRdb lists only in-frame clones, some missing. This table holds about 86,000 clones, around 90% found once. V lost 7 bases, J lost 1 base, and 26 bases stayed unmatched. This CDR3 region has 21 residues. Germline CDR1 SQVTM, CDR2 ANQGSEA. The sample is drawn from a study of graft-versus-host responses after intestinal transplantation. Overall study: Induction with anti-thymocyte globulin, then tacrolimus and steroids for around three years, was given to all recipients.

General observations from the study: The recipient marrow held GvH clones, and some of them showed up first in ileum or blood. The presence of high graft-versus-host to host-versus-graft clonal ratios in allografts characterized patients with graft-donor T cell macrochimerism. Early after transplant, HvG clones declined as circulating GvH clones peaked.

The chain combines TRBV29-1 with TRBJ2-1; 9 bases line up with TRBD2. The TCR originated in a human donor who was the organ donor for an intestinal transplant. The sequences come from unstimulated CD4+ T cells sorted from spleen or lymph node cells, collected before transplant. The CDR3 coding sequence is TGCAGCGCACGCCAAATGCATGAGGTTGGCTCTAGCGGGAATTCCTACAATGAGCAGTTCTTC. Its protein product is CSARQMHEVGSSGNSYNEQFF.